This TCR beta chain was obtained from a study of blood T cell repertoires in COVID-19. The CDR3 consists of 12 residues. Deletions cut 6 bases from V and 5 bases from J, with 10 bases between. The assay was immunoSEQ multiplex PCR, and TCRdb's table has in-frame clones only and misses some. Here the sample spans over 200,000 clones, about 88% being singletons. Only one count was recorded for this clone. The TCR sequence derives from a man in his sixties who had recovered from COVID-19. This chain connects TRBV12-3 or TRBV12-4 to TRBJ1-1, with D perhaps TRBD1 (5 bases). Sequencing was carried out using peripheral blood. The CDR3 nucleotides read TGTGCCAGCAGCCGGGGGTGGACTGAAGCTTTCTTT. Its protein product is CASSRGWTEAFF.